Listed here is a single T cell receptor (beta chain). What it binds is unknown. The entry originates in a study of breast tumors, draining lymph nodes, adjacent tissues. Study-wide results and caveats: Data only fit, rather than demonstrated, lymph node origin of most tumor T cells. Most tumor T cells seemingly derive from lymph node, then expand in tumor. Luminal-like breast cancer showed significantly greater tumor-nontumor repertoire similarity than basal-like breast cancer did.

TCRdb analysed the multiplex PCR reads with MiXCR anew, one entry per CDR3 protein. The profile shows 50,000 to 75,000 distinct CDR3 sequences, around three fifths of them singletons. The CDR3 has 12 residues. J was trimmed by 9 bases and V by 6 bases; bases with no gene match: 5. The TCR comes from a female donor with breast cancer. Some clones in this sample may be carry-over from other donors' samples. The V call is TRBV12-3 or TRBV12-4, the J call TRBJ2-7; 10 bases map to TRBD2. Sequenced: breast tumor tissue. The CDR3 reads CASSDLAGVQYV. Here the CDR3 DNA reads TGTGCCAGCAGCGACCTAGCGGGGGTGCAGTACGTC.